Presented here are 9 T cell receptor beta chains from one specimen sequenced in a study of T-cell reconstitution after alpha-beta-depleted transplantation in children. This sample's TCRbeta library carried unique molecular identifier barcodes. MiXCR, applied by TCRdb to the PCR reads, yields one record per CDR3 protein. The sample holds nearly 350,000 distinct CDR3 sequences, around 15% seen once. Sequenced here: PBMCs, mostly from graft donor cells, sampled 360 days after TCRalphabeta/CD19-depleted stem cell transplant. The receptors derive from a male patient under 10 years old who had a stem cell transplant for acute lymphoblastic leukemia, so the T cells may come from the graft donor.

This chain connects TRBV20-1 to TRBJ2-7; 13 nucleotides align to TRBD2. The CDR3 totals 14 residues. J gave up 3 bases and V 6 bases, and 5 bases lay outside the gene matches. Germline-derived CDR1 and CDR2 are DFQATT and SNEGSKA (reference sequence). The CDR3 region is CSALTSGRFYEQYF. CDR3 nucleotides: TGCAGTGCCCTGACTAGCGGGAGGTTCTACGAGCAGTACTTC.

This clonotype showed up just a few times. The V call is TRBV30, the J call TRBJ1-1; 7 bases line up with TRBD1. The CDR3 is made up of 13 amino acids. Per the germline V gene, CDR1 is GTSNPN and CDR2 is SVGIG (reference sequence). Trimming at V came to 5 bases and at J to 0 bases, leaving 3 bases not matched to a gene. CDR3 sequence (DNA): TGTGCCTGGGAACAGGGGCTGAACACTGAAGCTTTCTTT. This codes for CAWEQGLNTEAFF.

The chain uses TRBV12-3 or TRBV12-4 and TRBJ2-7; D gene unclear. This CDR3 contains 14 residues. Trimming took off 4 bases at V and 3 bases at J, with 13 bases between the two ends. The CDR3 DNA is TGTGCCAGCAGTTACCGCAAGCAGCGCTACGAGCAGTACTTC. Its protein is CASSYRKQRYEQYF.

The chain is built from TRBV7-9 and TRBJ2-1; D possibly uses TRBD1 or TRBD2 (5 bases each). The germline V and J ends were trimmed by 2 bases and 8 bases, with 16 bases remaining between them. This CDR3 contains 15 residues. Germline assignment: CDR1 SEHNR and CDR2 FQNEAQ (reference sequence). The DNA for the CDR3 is TGTGCCAGCAGCTTAAAGGGGCGAGGGTCGGATGAGCAGTTCTTC. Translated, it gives CASSLKGRGSDEQFF.

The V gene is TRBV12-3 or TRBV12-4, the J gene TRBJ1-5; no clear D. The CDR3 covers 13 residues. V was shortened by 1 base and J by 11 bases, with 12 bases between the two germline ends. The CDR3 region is CASSLDSKVTQHF. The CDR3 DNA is TGTGCCAGCAGTTTAGACAGTAAGGTGACCCAGCATTTT.

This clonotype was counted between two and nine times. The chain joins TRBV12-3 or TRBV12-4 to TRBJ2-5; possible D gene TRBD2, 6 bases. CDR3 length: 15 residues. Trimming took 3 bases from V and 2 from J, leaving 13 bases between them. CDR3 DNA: TGTGCCAGCAGTTTTTCTGGGGGGAGTCAAGAGACCCAGTACTTC. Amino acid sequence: CASSFSGGSQETQYF.

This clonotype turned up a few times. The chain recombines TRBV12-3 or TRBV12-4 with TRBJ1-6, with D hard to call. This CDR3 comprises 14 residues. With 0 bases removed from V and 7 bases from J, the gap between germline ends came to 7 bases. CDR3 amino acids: CASSLAHTNSPLHF. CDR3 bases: TGTGCCAGCAGTTTAGCGCACACGAATTCACCCCTCCACTTT.

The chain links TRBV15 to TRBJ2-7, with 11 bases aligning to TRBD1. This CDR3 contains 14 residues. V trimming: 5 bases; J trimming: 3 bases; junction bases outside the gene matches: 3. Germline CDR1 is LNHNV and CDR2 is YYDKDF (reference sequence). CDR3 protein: CATSYGTGGYEQYF. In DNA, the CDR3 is TGTGCCACCAGCTATGGGACAGGGGGCTACGAGCAGTACTTC.

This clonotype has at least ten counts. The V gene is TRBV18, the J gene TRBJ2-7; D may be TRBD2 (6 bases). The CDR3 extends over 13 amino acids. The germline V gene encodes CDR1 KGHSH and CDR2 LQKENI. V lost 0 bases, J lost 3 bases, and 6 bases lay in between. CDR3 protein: CASSPPGGYEQYF. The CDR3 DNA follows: TGTGCCAGCTCACCACCGGGGGGCTACGAGCAGTACTTC.